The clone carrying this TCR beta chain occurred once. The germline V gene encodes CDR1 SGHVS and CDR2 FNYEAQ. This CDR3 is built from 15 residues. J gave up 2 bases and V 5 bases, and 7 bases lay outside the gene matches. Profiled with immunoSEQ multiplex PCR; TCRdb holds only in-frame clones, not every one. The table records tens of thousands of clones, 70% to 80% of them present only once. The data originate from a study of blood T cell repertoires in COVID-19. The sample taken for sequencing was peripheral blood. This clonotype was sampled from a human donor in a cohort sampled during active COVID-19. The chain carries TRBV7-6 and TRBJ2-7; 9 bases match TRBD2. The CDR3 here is CASSRDAGGPYEQYF. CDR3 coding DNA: TGTGCCAGCAGCCGCGATGCGGGAGGGCCCTACGAGCAGTACTTC.